This entry lists 28 T cell receptor beta chains sequenced from one sample in a study of blood T cell repertoires in COVID-19. The method was immunoSEQ multiplex PCR; TCRdb's version includes in-frame clones alone and lacks a portion of them. Among 150,000 to 200,000 clones listed, approximately 82% were seen once. Sequencing was performed on peripheral blood. These receptors were taken from a man aged 65 to 79 who had recovered from COVID-19.

For this clone: This sample includes further DNA sequences coding for the same CDR3. The V and J genes are TRBV3-1 (or the pseudogene TRBV3-2) and TRBJ2-1; tentatively, D is TRBD2 (5 bases). Deletions cut 0 bases from V and 10 bases from J, with 10 bases between. The CDR3 covers 13 residues. Germline V gives CDR1 LGHDT, CDR2 YNNKEL (reference sequence). The CDR3 reads CASSQDRGNEQFF. CDR3 sequence (DNA): TGTGCCAGCAGCCAAGATCGGGGAAACGAGCAGTTCTTC.

The chain links TRBV19 to TRBJ2-1; the match to TRBD1 covers 9 bases. Per the germline V gene, CDR1 is LNHDA and CDR2 is SQIVND (reference sequence). The CDR3 has 16 amino acids. V was clipped by 9 bases and J by 10 bases; unmatched bases: 19. CDR3 DNA: TGTGCCAGCCATGGGCCGGGGACAGGGTACGCGCAGGAGCAGTTCTTC. Translation: CASHGPGTGYAQEQFF.

This clone showed up just once. The CDR3 region is CASSIVTSGNYEQYF. CDR3 nucleotide sequence: TGTGCCAGTAGTATAGTCACTAGCGGCAACTACGAGCAGTACTTC. The V and J genes are TRBV19 and TRBJ2-7, with 8 bases lining up with TRBD2. Germline CDR1 and CDR2: LNHDA and SQIVND (reference sequence). Germline trimming cut 1 base from V and 3 bases from J; bases unmatched to any gene: 5. This CDR3 contains 15 residues. Filled out from reference TRBV19 and TRBJ2-7, the complete variable domain reads DGGITQSPKYLFRKEGQNVTLSCEQNLNHDAMYWYRQDPGQGLRLIYYSQIVNDFQKGDIAEGYSVSREKKESFPLTVTSAQKNPTAFYLCASSIVTSGNYEQYFGPGTRLTVT.

The chain is built from TRBV28 and TRBJ2-7; D is possibly TRBD1 (5 bases). This CDR3 contains 14 residues. Trimming shortened V by 2 bases and J by 2 bases, and 10 bases separated the two germline ends. Germline-derived CDR1 and CDR2 are MDHEN and SYDVKM. CDR3: CASSLPPGPYEQYF. CDR3 bases: TGTGCCAGCAGTTTACCCCCAGGGCCCTACGAGCAGTACTTC.

This chain connects TRBV6-1 to TRBJ1-2, with 12 bases aligning to TRBD1. This CDR3 has 18 residues. The ends lost 0 bases at V and 0 bases at J; junction bases unmatched: 5. Germline CDR1 and CDR2: MNHNS and SASEGT. CDR3 protein: CASSEALGQGAANYGYTF. The CDR3 coding sequence is TGTGCCAGCAGTGAAGCCCTGGGACAGGGGGCCGCTAACTATGGCTACACCTTC.

The genes are TRBV6-5 and TRBJ2-7, with 8 positions matching TRBD1. With V trimmed by 10 bases and J by 4 bases, 12 bases remained unmatched. Germline V gene lookup returns CDR1 MNHEY and CDR2 SVGAGI. The CDR3 is 14 amino acids. The CDR3 here is CATRSRQGAYEQYF. DNA of the CDR3: TGTGCCACCCGGAGCCGCCAGGGGGCGTACGAGCAGTACTTC.

This clone occurred a few times. CDR3 DNA: TGTGCCAGCAGTAAGGACAGGGTAGGCCACGAGCAGTACTTC. Its translation is CASSKDRVGHEQYF. This rearrangement joins TRBV25-1 to TRBJ2-7; the match to TRBD1 covers 8 bases. The CDR3 contains 14 residues. Germline-derived CDR1 and CDR2 are MGHDK and SYGVNS. V dropped 5 bases and J dropped 5; count of bases not matched to a gene: 8.

The rearrangement joins TRBV2 to TRBJ1-2; 8 nucleotides match TRBD1. Germline V CDR1 and CDR2: SNHLY, FYNNEI. The CDR3 totals 14 residues. The ends lost 7 bases at V and 2 bases at J; junction bases unmatched: 6. The CDR3 DNA reads TGTGCCAGCACCCGGACAGGGATCAACTATGGCTACACCTTC. This gives the protein CASTRTGINYGYTF. Filled out from reference TRBV2 and TRBJ1-2, the complete variable domain reads EPEVTQTPSHQVTQMGQEVILRCVPISNHLYFYWYRQILGQKVEFLVSFYNNEISEKSEIFDDQFSVERPDGSNFTLKIRSTKLEDSAMYFCASTRTGINYGYTFGSGTRLTVV.

The rearrangement uses TRBV5-1 and TRBJ2-2; a possible D gene is TRBD1 (6 bases). The germline V and J ends were trimmed by 4 bases and 6 bases, with 10 bases remaining between them. The CDR3 spans 13 residues. Per the germline V gene, CDR1 is SGHRS and CDR2 is YFSETQ. CDR3 loop: CASSGQGSGELFF. The CDR3, as DNA: TGCGCCAGCAGCGGGCAGGGGTCCGGGGAGCTGTTTTTT.

The V call is TRBV9, the J call TRBJ1-3, with TRBD1 matching over 10 bases. V gave up 3 bases and J gave up 2 bases; unmatched junction bases: 2. CDR1 is SGDLS and CDR2 is YYNGEE in the germline V gene. The CDR3 consists of 15 residues. In DNA form, the CDR3 reads TGTGCCAGCAGCGCAGGACAGGGGGCTGGAAACACCATATATTTT. Its translation is CASSAGQGAGNTIYF.

Only one count was recorded for this clone. The rearrangement joins TRBV9 to TRBJ2-3; 7 bases are a match to TRBD2. This CDR3 contains 17 residues. The germline gives CDR1 SGDLS, CDR2 YYNGEE. After removal of 3 bases from V and 0 bases from J, the junction contained 10 bases not matched to a gene. CDR3 region: CASSGSPSGTSTDTQYF. CDR3 nucleotides: TGTGCCAGCAGCGGATCCCCTAGCGGAACTAGCACAGATACGCAGTATTTT.

The V and J genes are TRBV9 and TRBJ2-2; possible D gene TRBD2, 6 bases. The CDR3 runs 16 residues. CDR1 is SGDLS and CDR2 is YYNGEE in the germline V gene. Trimming removed 3 bases at V and 5 bases at J, with 17 bases between. DNA of the CDR3: TGTGCCAGCAGCGCGGGCCCAGGGAGGTTGACCGGGGAGCTGTTTTTT. Translated, it gives CASSAGPGRLTGELFF.

The chain employs TRBV7-8 and TRBJ2-7; maybe TRBD2 (5 bases). The CDR3 spans 15 residues. V was shortened by 1 base and J by 0 bases, with 10 bases between the two germline ends. From germline, CDR1 is SGHVS and CDR2 FQNEAQ. The CDR3 DNA reads TGTGCCAGCAGCTTAGGGAGGAGCAACTCCTACGAGCAGTACTTC. Its translation: CASSLGRSNSYEQYF.

The V and J genes are TRBV7-9 and TRBJ2-5; TRBD2 might be the D (5 bases). From germline, CDR1 is SEHNR and CDR2 FQNEAQ (reference sequence). The CDR3 totals 18 residues. Trimming stripped 3 bases from V and 1 base from J, with 21 bases between. The DNA for the CDR3 is TGTGCCAGCAGCTTCCGGGGTCGTTCCAGCGGACTCCAAGAGACCCAGTACTTC. Translated, it gives CASSFRGRSSGLQETQYF. Full variable domain (rest looked up from reference TRBV7-9 and TRBJ2-5): DTGVSQNPRHKITKRGQNVTFRCDPISEHNRLYWYRQTLGQGPEFLTYFQNEAQLEKSRLLSDRFSAERPKGSFSTLEIQRTEQGDSAMYLCASSFRGRSSGLQETQYFGPGTRLLVL.

The gene calls are TRBV19 and TRBJ2-5; the D gene is possibly TRBD2 (6 bases). CDR1 and CDR2 from the germline V gene are LNHDA and SQIVND (reference sequence). Between the trimmed V and J ends, which lost 11 bases and 5 bases, there was a span of 15 bases. The CDR3 extends over 12 amino acids. This CDR3 is CASKGGPETQYF. The CDR3 DNA sequence: TGTGCCTCCAAAGGAGGGCCGGAGACCCAGTACTTC. Full variable domain (rest looked up from reference TRBV19 and TRBJ2-5): DGGITQSPKYLFRKEGQNVTLSCEQNLNHDAMYWYRQDPGQGLRLIYYSQIVNDFQKGDIAEGYSVSREKKESFPLTVTSAQKNPTAFYLCASKGGPETQYFGPGTRLLVL.

The CDR3 region has the DNA TGTGCCAGCAGACGGACTAGCGGTTCCTACGAGCAGTACTTC. Its translation is CASRRTSGSYEQYF. The chain uses TRBV6-5 and TRBJ2-7, with TRBD2 matching 10 bases. V was clipped by 6 bases and J by 1 base; unmatched bases: 3. The CDR3 covers 14 residues. Germline values: CDR1 MNHEY, CDR2 SVGAGI.

This clone was observed a single time. The chain joins TRBV3-1 (or the pseudogene TRBV3-2) to TRBJ2-7, with D uncertain. Looked up from germline, CDR1 is LGHDT and CDR2 is YNNKEL (reference sequence). The CDR3 contains 14 residues. Deletions cut 1 base from V and 2 bases from J, with 9 bases between. The CDR3 nucleotides read TGTGCCAGCAGCCAAGTGAACACCCCCTACGAGCAGTACTTC. It is translated as CASSQVNTPYEQYF.

Only a few counts were recorded for this clone. V gene TRBV20-1 combines with J gene TRBJ2-1, with D hard to call. Germline V gene data show CDR1 as DFQATT and CDR2 as SNEGSKA (reference sequence). The CDR3 extends over 11 amino acids. Trimming took 4 bases from V and 6 from J, leaving 7 bases between them. CDR3 region: CSATRGNEQFF. Here the CDR3 DNA reads TGCAGTGCTACTCGAGGCAATGAGCAGTTCTTC.

This clone was detected only a few times. The V gene is TRBV19, the J gene TRBJ1-1, with a weak D call TRBD1 (5 bases). V lost 5 bases and J lost 4, with 11 bases in between. CDR3 length equals 13 residues. From germline, CDR1 is LNHDA and CDR2 SQIVND (reference sequence). In nucleotides, the CDR3 is TGTGCCAGTAGTCCGCAGGGTTTCACTGAAGCTTTCTTT. Translating gives CASSPQGFTEAFF.

This clone was counted a single time. V is TRBV9 and J is TRBJ2-1; tentatively, D is TRBD2 (5 bases). CDR3 size: 16 residues. V dropped 0 bases and J dropped 5 bases, with 15 bases sitting between them. The germline CDR1 and CDR2 sequences are SGDLS and YYNGEE. CDR3 sequence reads: CASSVDEGIAHNEQFF. The CDR3 nucleotides are TGTGCCAGCAGCGTAGATGAGGGCATAGCTCACAATGAGCAGTTCTTC.

This rearrangement joins TRBV6-6 to TRBJ1-5; 10 bases map to TRBD1. This CDR3 comprises 14 residues. Per germline, CDR1 MNHNY and CDR2 SVGAGI (reference sequence). The trim removed 8 bases at V and 2 bases at J, leaving 3 bases unmatched. The CDR3 region is CASRDRGRNQPQHF. CDR3 sequence (DNA): TGTGCCAGCCGGGACAGGGGACGCAATCAGCCCCAGCATTTT.

The genes are TRBV2 and TRBJ1-6; D gene unclear. This CDR3 is built from 13 residues. V was pared by 3 bases and J by 8 bases, with 8 bases between. From germline, CDR1 is SNHLY and CDR2 FYNNEI. The CDR3 nucleotides are TGTGCCAGCAGTGACTCACTCCATTCACCCCTCCACTTT. This translates into CASSDSLHSPLHF. The entire variable domain, with the rest obtained from reference TRBV2 and TRBJ1-6, is as follows: EPEVTQTPSHQVTQMGQEVILRCVPISNHLYFYWYRQILGQKVEFLVSFYNNEISEKSEIFDDQFSVERPDGSNFTLKIRSTKLEDSAMYFCASSDSLHSPLHFGNGTRLTVT.

This rearrangement joins TRBV9 to TRBJ2-1, with 9 bases aligning to TRBD2. V lost 6 bases, J lost 7 bases, and 5 bases stayed unmatched. CDR1 and CDR2 (germline): SGDLS, YYNGEE. This CDR3 spans 13 amino acids. The CDR3 reads CASTGSGSNEQFF. The CDR3 coding sequence is TGTGCCAGCACCGGTAGCGGGAGTAATGAGCAGTTCTTC.

CDR3 region: CATSYSQDQPQHF. In DNA, the CDR3 is TGTGCCACCAGCTACAGTCAGGATCAGCCCCAGCATTTT. The chain recombines TRBV15 with TRBJ1-5; D not resolved. This CDR3 has 13 amino acids. Per the germline V gene, CDR1 is LNHNV and CDR2 is YYDKDF (reference sequence). With 5 bases removed from V and 5 bases from J, the gap between germline ends came to 10 bases.

V usage is TRBV12-5 and J usage is TRBJ2-1, with TRBD2 identical over 11 bases. The CDR3 sequence is 18 residues long. Germline loops: CDR1 LGHNT, CDR2 FRNRAP. V gave up 5 bases and J gave up 4 bases; unmatched junction bases: 13. The CDR3 region has the DNA TGTGCTAGTGGTACACCACCTAGGTCTAGCGGGAGGTACAATGAGCAGTTCTTC. As protein: CASGTPPRSSGRYNEQFF.

The chain carries TRBV27 and TRBJ2-7, with 8 bases identical to TRBD1. The V gene's germline CDR1 is MNHEY and CDR2 SMNVEV (reference sequence). The CDR3 sequence is 14 residues long. J was trimmed by 3 bases and V by 5 bases; bases with no gene match: 6. The CDR3 loop reads CASSPLGTGYEQYF. In DNA, the CDR3 is TGTGCCAGCAGTCCCCTCGGGACAGGCTACGAGCAGTACTTC.

This clone was seen just once. V is TRBV25-1 and J is TRBJ2-5; possibly TRBD2 for D (6 bases). Germline assignment: CDR1 MGHDK and CDR2 SYGVNS. With 6 bases removed from V and 4 bases from J, the gap between germline ends came to 18 bases. The CDR3 length is 15 residues. The CDR3 region has the DNA TGTGCCAGCAGGGAGGGAGTGGTGGCGGGAGAGACCCAGTACTTC. It translates to CASREGVVAGETQYF.

This chain uses TRBV6-2 or TRBV6-3 with TRBJ2-1; 7 bases line up with TRBD2. V gave up 2 bases and J gave up 2 bases; unmatched junction bases: 6. Germline values: CDR1 MNHEY, CDR2 SVGEGT. The CDR3 totals 16 residues. Written as DNA, the CDR3 is TGTGCCAGCAGTTACCGAATAGCGGGCACCTACAATGAGCAGTTCTTC. Its translation is CASSYRIAGTYNEQFF.